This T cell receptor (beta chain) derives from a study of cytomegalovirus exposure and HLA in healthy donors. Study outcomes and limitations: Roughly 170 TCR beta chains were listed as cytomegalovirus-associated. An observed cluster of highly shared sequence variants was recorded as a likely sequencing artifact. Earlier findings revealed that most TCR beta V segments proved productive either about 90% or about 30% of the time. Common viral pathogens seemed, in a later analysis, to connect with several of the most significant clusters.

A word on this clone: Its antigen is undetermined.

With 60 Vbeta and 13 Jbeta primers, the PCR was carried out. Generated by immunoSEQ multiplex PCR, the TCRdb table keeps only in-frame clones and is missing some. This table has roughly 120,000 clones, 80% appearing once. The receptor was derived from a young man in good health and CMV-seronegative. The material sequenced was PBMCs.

CDR3 sequence reads: CASCFTGTEINTEAFF. CDR3 nucleotides: TGTGCCAGCTGTTTTACCGGGACAGAGATCAACACTGAAGCTTTCTTT. This rearrangement joins TRBV7-2 to TRBJ1-1; 7 nucleotides align to TRBD1. Germline V CDR1 and CDR2: SGHTA, FQGNSA. The CDR3 consists of 16 residues. Germline trimming cut 8 bases from V and 2 bases from J; bases unmatched to any gene: 14. Supplemented by reference TRBV7-2 and TRBJ1-1, the full variable domain reads GAGVSQSPSNKVTEKGKDVELRCDPISGHTALYWYRQSLGQGLEFLIYFQGNSAPDKSGLPSDRFSAERTGGSVSTLTIQRTQQEDSAVYLCASCFTGTEINTEAFFGQGTRLTVV.